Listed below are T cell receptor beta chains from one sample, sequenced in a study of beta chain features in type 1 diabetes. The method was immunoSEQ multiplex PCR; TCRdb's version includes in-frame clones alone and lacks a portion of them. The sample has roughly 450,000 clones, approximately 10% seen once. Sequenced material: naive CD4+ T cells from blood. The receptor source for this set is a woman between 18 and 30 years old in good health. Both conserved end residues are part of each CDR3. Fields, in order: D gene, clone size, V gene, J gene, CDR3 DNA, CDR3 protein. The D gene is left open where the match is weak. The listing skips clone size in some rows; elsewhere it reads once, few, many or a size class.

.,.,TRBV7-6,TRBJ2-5,TGTGCCAGCACGCCAGGGGGGCAAGAGACCCAGTACTTC,CASTPGGQETQYF
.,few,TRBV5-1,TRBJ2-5,TGCGCCAGCAGCTTGACCCTAGTACCAGAGACCCAGTACTTC,CASSLTLVPETQYF
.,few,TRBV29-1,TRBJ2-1,TGCAGCGTTGAAGTGAGCTCCTACAATGAGCAGTTCTTC,CSVEVSSYNEQFF
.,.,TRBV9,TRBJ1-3,TGTGCCAGCAGCTACAATGGGGCTGGAAACACCATATATTTT,CASSYNGAGNTIYF
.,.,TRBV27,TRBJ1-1,TGTGCCAGCAGTTTAACCCCAGCGTCGGAAGCTTTCTTT,CASSLTPASEAFF
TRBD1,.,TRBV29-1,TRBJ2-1,TGCAGCGGGCACAGGGGAAGGGGCAATGAGCAGTTCTTC,CSGHRGRGNEQFF
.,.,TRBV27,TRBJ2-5,TGTGCCAGCAGTTTACTCGGAGAGACCCAGTACTTC,CASSLLGETQYF
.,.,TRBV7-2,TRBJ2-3,TGTGCCATCAGGGGAAGCGGTACTACTTTTAGCACAGATACGCAGTATTTT,CAIRGSGTTFSTDTQYF
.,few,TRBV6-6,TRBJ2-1,TGTGCCAGCAGGAGGACAGCCACGATAAATGAGCAGTTCTTC,CASRRTATINEQFF
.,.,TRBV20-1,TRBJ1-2,TGCAGTGCTAGACTAGGCGGCGGCTACACCTTC,CSARLGGGYTF
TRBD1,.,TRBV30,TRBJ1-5,TGTGCCTGTAGGACAGGACTGAGTGGCAATCAGCCCCAGCATTTT,CACRTGLSGNQPQHF
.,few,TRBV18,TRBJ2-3,TGTGCCAGCTCCCCCATTATAGGCGGCACAGATACGCAGTATTTT,CASSPIIGGTDTQYF
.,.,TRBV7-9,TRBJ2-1,TGTGCCAGCAGCTCCCCCGGACTTGGTTCTAATGAGCAGTTCTTC,CASSSPGLGSNEQFF
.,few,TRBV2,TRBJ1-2,TGTGCCAGCAGACACAAGGACAGTTTCTATGGCTACACCTTC,CASRHKDSFYGYTF
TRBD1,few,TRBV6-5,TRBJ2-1,TGTGCCAGCAGCACCGGGACAGTTATCTACAATGAGCAGTTCTTC,CASSTGTVIYNEQFF
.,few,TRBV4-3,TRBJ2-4,TGCGCCAGCAGCCAAGATGTGGGGGCATACATTCAGTACTTC,CASSQDVGAYIQYF